One and the same sample provided the 20 T cell receptor beta chains below, sequenced in a study of Ad26.COV2.S vaccination and SARS-CoV-2 variants. The data were produced by immunoSEQ multiplex PCR, yet TCRdb's version contains in-frame clones alone and is incomplete. The sample lists around 300,000 clones, 88% occurring once. Sample treatment: around 19 received Ad26.COV2.S at low or high dose, single or two shots; about 5 received placebo; per-sample allocation not given. Vaccine and placebo recipients were sampled on day 63 after the first injection. The specimen comprised peripheral blood, sampled in a trial of Ad26.COV2.S vaccine versus placebo. All receptors derive from a person between 18 and 60 years old who received the Ad26.COV2.S COVID-19 vaccine or a placebo.

The rearrangement links TRBV7-9 to TRBJ2-7, with TRBD1 matching over 7 bases. The CDR3 consists of 12 residues. The V segment lost 5 bases and the J segment 5 bases; nucleotides outside the gene matches: 3. CDR1 SEHNR and CDR2 FQNEAQ come from the germline V gene (reference sequence). The CDR3 is CASSLTGDEQYF. The CDR3 coding sequence is TGTGCCAGCAGCCTAACAGGGGACGAGCAGTACTTC. The full variable domain, its missing parts supplied by reference TRBV7-9 and TRBJ2-7, is DTGVSQNPRHKITKRGQNVTFRCDPISEHNRLYWYRQTLGQGPEFLTYFQNEAQLEKSRLLSDRFSAERPKGSFSTLEIQRTEQGDSAMYLCASSLTGDEQYFGPGTRLTVT.

This sequence joins TRBV9 and TRBJ2-7; D may be TRBD2 (6 bases). V shed 4 bases and J shed 5 bases, with 13 bases lying between them. This CDR3 region has 13 residues. CDR1 is SGDLS, CDR2 YYNGEE, per germline. CDR3 loop: CASSPPGENEQYF. The CDR3 region has the DNA TGTGCCAGCAGCCCCCCGGGAGAGAACGAGCAGTACTTC.

In this sample, this clone turned up once. The V and J genes are TRBV15 and TRBJ1-1; 8 nucleotides line up with TRBD1. The CDR3 runs 15 residues. Trimming cost V 0 bases and J 5 bases; bases outside gene matches: 5. Germline V gene lookup returns CDR1 LNHNV and CDR2 YYDKDF (reference sequence). For the CDR3, the DNA is TGTGCCACCAGCAGAGACCCACAGGGGGGGACTGAAGCTTTCTTT. Protein: CATSRDPQGGTEAFF.

This chain links TRBV3-1 (or the pseudogene TRBV3-2) with TRBJ1-6; a possible D gene is TRBD1 (5 bases). The CDR3 loop spans 13 amino acids. V was clipped by 4 bases and J by 13 bases, with 14 bases between them. Germline V gives CDR1 LGHDT, CDR2 YNNKEL (reference sequence). The CDR3 loop is CASSPGGDYPLHF. CDR3 nucleotide sequence: TGTGCCAGCAGCCCCGGGGGGGACTATCCCCTCCACTTT.

The V and J genes are TRBV27 and TRBJ1-1; D not resolved. Germline CDR1 reads MNHEY; CDR2 reads SMNVEV (reference sequence). Trimming shortened V by 5 bases and J by 4 bases, and 8 bases separated the two germline ends. The CDR3 contains 12 residues. The CDR3 loop reads CASSTTGTEAFF. CDR3 DNA sequence: TGTGCCAGCAGTACAACGGGCACTGAAGCTTTCTTT.

The chain employs TRBV19 and TRBJ2-3; weak D call: TRBD2 (7 bases). V gave up 2 bases and J gave up 4 bases, with 13 bases separating them. Per the germline V gene, CDR1 is LNHDA and CDR2 is SQIVND (reference sequence). The CDR3 contains 15 residues. The CDR3 nucleotides are TGTGCCAGTAGTATACCCGAGGGGGGGGCAGATACGCAGTATTTT. Translating it yields CASSIPEGGADTQYF. The variable domain in full, completed from reference TRBV19 and TRBJ2-3, reads DGGITQSPKYLFRKEGQNVTLSCEQNLNHDAMYWYRQDPGQGLRLIYYSQIVNDFQKGDIAEGYSVSREKKESFPLTVTSAQKNPTAFYLCASSIPEGGADTQYFGPGTRLTVL.

This chain connects TRBV4-3 to TRBJ1-1; possibly TRBD1 for D (5 bases). The ends were cut back, 1 base at V and 5 bases at J, with 14 bases in the middle. This CDR3 region has 15 residues. The germline CDR1 and CDR2 sequences are LGHNA and YSLEER. The CDR3 nucleotides are TGCGCCAGCAGCCAAGGTCCGCAGGCAGGGACTGAAGCTTTCTTT. Its translation is CASSQGPQAGTEAFF.

This rearrangement joins TRBV3-1 (or the pseudogene TRBV3-2) to TRBJ1-1; 7 bases agree with TRBD1. This CDR3 contains 15 residues. The V gene's germline CDR1 is LGHDT and CDR2 YNNKEL (reference sequence). Trimming took 2 bases from V and 1 from J; bases not matched to a gene: 4. The CDR3 sequence is CASSQFDRANTEAFF. As DNA, the CDR3 is TGTGCCAGCAGCCAATTCGACAGGGCGAACACTGAAGCTTTCTTT.

This clone appeared a single time. The chain has TRBV28 and TRBJ1-3; D remains ambiguous. Germline CDR1 reads MDHEN; CDR2 reads SYDVKM. The V end was cut by 2 bases, the J end by 0 bases, with 8 bases between. This CDR3 region has 15 residues. The CDR3 reads CASSLSGASGNTIYF. The CDR3 DNA is TGTGCCAGCAGTTTAAGCGGCGCCTCTGGAAACACCATATATTTT.

The gene calls are TRBV3-1 (or the pseudogene TRBV3-2) and TRBJ2-2; the D is unclear. CDR3 length equals 15 residues. With 3 bases removed from V and 4 bases from J, the gap between germline ends came to 12 bases. Per the germline V gene, CDR1 is LGHDT and CDR2 is YNNKEL (reference sequence). The CDR3 region has the DNA TGTGCCAGCAGCCAGGGTAGAAGGAGCACCGGGGAGCTGTTTTTT. Its protein product is CASSQGRRSTGELFF.

The genes are TRBV5-4 and TRBJ1-1; D gene ambiguous. CDR1 SGHNT and CDR2 YYREEE come from the germline V gene (reference sequence). Trimming took off 3 bases at V and 2 bases at J, with 8 bases between the two ends. CDR3 length: 13 amino acids. This chain's CDR3 is CASSSTENTEAFF. CDR3 DNA sequence: TGTGCCAGCAGCTCCACAGAAAACACTGAAGCTTTCTTT.

This chain joins TRBV19 and TRBJ2-1; D might be TRBD1 (5 bases). This CDR3 is built from 13 residues. The germline gives CDR1 LNHDA, CDR2 SQIVND (reference sequence). Trimming shortened V by 6 bases and J by 4 bases, and 10 bases separated the two germline ends. The CDR3 reads CASRTTAYNEQFF. In nucleotides, the CDR3 is TGTGCCAGTAGGACGACAGCGTACAATGAGCAGTTCTTC.

This chain joins TRBV5-6 and TRBJ2-2; 8 bases map to TRBD2. Germline CDR1 reads SGHDT; CDR2 reads YYEEEE. Germline trimming cut 4 bases from V and 7 bases from J; bases unmatched to any gene: 6. This CDR3 contains 14 residues. CDR3 amino acids: CASSLSREGGELFF. The DNA of the CDR3 is TGTGCCAGCAGCCTGTCACGGGAGGGCGGGGAGCTGTTTTTT. Variable domain in full (rest from reference TRBV5-6 and TRBJ2-2): DAGVTQSPTHLIKTRGQQVTLRCSPKSGHDTVSWYQQALGQGPQFIFQYYEEEERQRGNFPDRFSGHQFPNYSSELNVNALLLGDSALYLCASSLSREGGELFFGEGSRLTVL.

The chain couples TRBV14 to TRBJ2-3; D may be TRBD2 (6 bases). CDR3 size: 14 residues. The germline V gene encodes CDR1 SGHDN and CDR2 FVKESK. V was clipped by 3 bases and J by 4 bases, with 11 bases between them. The CDR3 spells CASSQGGGADTQYF. For the CDR3, the DNA is TGTGCCAGCAGCCAGGGGGGAGGAGCAGATACGCAGTATTTT.

The chain uses TRBV4-1 and TRBJ1-1, with D unresolved. The CDR3 extends over 15 amino acids. CDR1 is MGHRA and CDR2 is YSYEKL in the germline V gene. The V end was cut by 2 bases, the J end by 5 bases, with 15 bases between. CDR3 sequence: CASSQLSRVRTEAFF. The DNA for the CDR3 is TGCGCCAGCAGCCAACTTTCTAGAGTAAGGACTGAAGCTTTCTTT.

This chain uses TRBV2 with TRBJ1-1, with no clear D. Germline V gene sequence: CDR1 SNHLY, CDR2 FYNNEI. Trimming removed 0 bases from V and 4 bases from J, with 6 bases in between. The CDR3 runs to 13 residues. The CDR3 DNA follows: TGTGCCAGCAGTGAAGCGGGAGGCACTGAAGCTTTCTTT. Translating gives CASSEAGGTEAFF.

V usage is TRBV25-1 and J usage is TRBJ2-2; D unclear. The CDR3 runs 13 residues. Germline-derived CDR1 and CDR2 are MGHDK and SYGVNS. V lost 0 bases and J 3 bases, leaving 2 bases between the germline ends. The CDR3, as DNA: TGTGCCAGCAGTGAATATTACACCGGGGAGCTGTTTTTT. Amino acids: CASSEYYTGELFF.

V and J are TRBV29-1 and TRBJ1-3; no reliable D call. Germline CDR1 and CDR2: SQVTM and ANQGSEA. The length of the CDR3 is 14 residues. V lost 7 bases to trimming and J lost 4 bases, with 17 bases between them. The CDR3 reads CSAALDLSGNTIYF. Here the CDR3 DNA reads TGCAGCGCAGCCTTGGACTTATCCGGAAACACCATATATTTT.

This clone has just one count. The chain joins TRBV5-1 to TRBJ1-2, with D possibly being TRBD1 (6 bases). Trimming cost V 4 bases and J 6 bases, with 19 bases left between them. The CDR3 spans 15 residues. Per germline, CDR1 SGHRS and CDR2 YFSETQ. CDR3 sequence: CASSRTPGEVDGYTF. The CDR3 bases are TGCGCCAGCAGCAGGACTCCAGGGGAAGTTGATGGCTACACCTTC.

Only one count was recorded for this clone. The chain carries TRBV24-1 and TRBJ2-1, with D possibly TRBD1 on 7 matching bases. V was cut by 3 bases and J by 3 bases, with 11 bases left in between. There are 15 residues in the CDR3. CDR1 is KGHDR and CDR2 is SFDVKD in the germline V gene. DNA of the CDR3: TGTGCCACCAGTGATGTCAGGGGGGACTACAATGAGCAGTTCTTC. As protein: CATSDVRGDYNEQFF.